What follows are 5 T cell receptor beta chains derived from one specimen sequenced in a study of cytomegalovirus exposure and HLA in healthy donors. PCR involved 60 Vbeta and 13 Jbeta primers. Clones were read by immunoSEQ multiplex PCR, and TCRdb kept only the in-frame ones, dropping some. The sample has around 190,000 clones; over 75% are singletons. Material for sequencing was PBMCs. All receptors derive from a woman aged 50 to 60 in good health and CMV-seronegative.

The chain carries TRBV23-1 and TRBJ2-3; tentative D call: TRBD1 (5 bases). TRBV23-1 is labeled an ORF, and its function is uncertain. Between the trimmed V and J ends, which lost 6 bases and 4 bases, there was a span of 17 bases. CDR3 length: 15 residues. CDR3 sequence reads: CASSLNAEGADTQYF. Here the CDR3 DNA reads TGCGCCAGCAGCTTAAATGCCGAAGGGGCAGATACGCAGTATTTT.

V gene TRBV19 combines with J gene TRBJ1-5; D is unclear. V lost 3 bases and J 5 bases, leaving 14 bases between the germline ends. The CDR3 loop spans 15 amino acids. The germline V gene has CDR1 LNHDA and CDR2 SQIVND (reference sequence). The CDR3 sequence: CASSIGQLVYQPQHF. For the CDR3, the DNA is TGTGCCAGTAGTATTGGGCAGCTGGTCTATCAGCCCCAGCATTTT.

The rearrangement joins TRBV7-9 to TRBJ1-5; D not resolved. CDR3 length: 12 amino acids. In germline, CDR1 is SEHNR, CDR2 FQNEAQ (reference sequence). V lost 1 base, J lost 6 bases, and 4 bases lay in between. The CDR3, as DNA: TGTGCCAGCAGCTTAGATATTCAGCCCCAGCATTTT. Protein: CASSLDIQPQHF.

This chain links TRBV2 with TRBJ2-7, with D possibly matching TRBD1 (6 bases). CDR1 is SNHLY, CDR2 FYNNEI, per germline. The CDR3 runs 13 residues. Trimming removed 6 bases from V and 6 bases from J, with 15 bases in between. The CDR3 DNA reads TGTGCCAGCAGCACCGGACAGTTGAGCGAGCAGTACTTC. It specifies CASSTGQLSEQYF.

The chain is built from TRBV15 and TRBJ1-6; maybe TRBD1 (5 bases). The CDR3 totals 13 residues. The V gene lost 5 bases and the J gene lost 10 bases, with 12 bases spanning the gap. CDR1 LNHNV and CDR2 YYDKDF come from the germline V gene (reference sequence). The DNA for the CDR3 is TGTGCCACCAGCGGGGGACTTTTGTCACCCCTCCACTTT. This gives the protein CATSGGLLSPLHF.